This T cell receptor (beta chain) is drawn from a study of blood T cells in healthy people across ages. Primed by a sample-barcoded 5' primer and a J-beta primer mix, a second PCR proceeded for about 6 to 11 cycles. Paired-end reads containing CDR3 totaled no fewer than 2.5 million for each sample. Using its own MiXCR run on the 5' RACE reads, TCRdb lists one record per CDR3 protein. This table holds approximately 820,000 distinct CDR3 sequences, 44% found once. Regarding the study as a whole: Donor CMV infection status was unknown, possibly confounding age-related changes in expanded clonotypes. Researchers judged that diversity estimates from one million T cells fell short of true values. More naive CD4+ cells and higher diversity marked long-lived donors relative to aged donors.

This clonotype has just a few counts. The antigen is undetermined. The CDR3 sequence is 15 residues long. V gave up 2 bases and J gave up 2 bases, with 13 bases separating them. From germline, CDR1 is SNHLY and CDR2 FYNNEI. The sequence was collected from a man in his 60s in good health. The chain has TRBV2 and TRBJ2-7; no clear D. What was sequenced was blood. The CDR3 loop reads CASSERPGPTYEQYF. The CDR3 nucleotides are TGTGCCAGCAGTGAAAGACCAGGCCCAACCTACGAGCAGTACTTC.